This T cell receptor (beta chain) emerged from a study of cytomegalovirus exposure and HLA in healthy donors. Nominal health characterized the donors when sampled, though unrecorded immune exposures were likely. Concerning this clone itself: Its cognate antigen is unknown.

Germline assignment: CDR1 SGHDT and CDR2 YYEEEE. The CDR3 totals 15 residues. With 5 bases clipped from V and 2 bases from J, the junction kept 7 bases outside the gene matches. Broader study findings: Confirmation in vitro established that a few CMV-associated chains were specific for CMV antigens. Earlier analysis looked at TCR beta V segments, and most were productive about 90% or about 30% of the time.

The PCR made use of 60 Vbeta and 13 Jbeta primers. The method was immunoSEQ multiplex PCR; TCRdb's version includes in-frame clones alone and lacks a portion of them. The data show under 300,000 clones, with around 65% seen just once and about 2.1% held by the top ten. Sequencing was done on a sample of PBMCs. The gene calls are TRBV5-6 and TRBJ1-5; the match to TRBD1 covers 7 bases. The TCR was taken from a female donor in good health and CMV-seronegative. The CDR3 DNA reads TGTGCCAGCAGTTTTACCGGGACAGGCAATCAGCCCCAGCATTTT. Translation: CASSFTGTGNQPQHF.